These T cell receptor beta chains were read from a single sample in a study of CD8 T cells in Susac syndrome. From the immunoSEQ multiplex PCR reads, TCRdb called clonotypes with MiXCR, one entry per CDR3 protein. The sample contains under 200,000 distinct CDR3 sequences, about 95% of which appear only once. The sequenced material came from CD8+ T cells from PBMCs. The receptors were gathered from a human donor with multiple sclerosis. The CDR3 runs from the conserved cysteine through the conserved F or W. The D gene is left open where the match is weak. A row's size may be missing; if present it is once, few, many or a size class.

j_call	d_call	v_call	clone_size	cdr3_nt	cdr3_aa
TRBJ2-7	.	TRBV29-1	once	TGCAGCGCTCTGAGGAAGGGGCAAGCCTACGAGCAGTACTTC	CSALRKGQAYEQYF
TRBJ2-5	TRBD2	TRBV30	.	TGTGCCTGGATGGGGACTAGCGGAGAGGCGGAGACCCAGTACTTC	CAWMGTSGEAETQYF
TRBJ1-2	TRBD1	TRBV20-1	.	TGCAGTGCTTCCAGACAGGGGGAAGGGTACACCTTC	CSASRQGEGYTF
TRBJ2-7	TRBD1	TRBV27	.	TGTGCCAGCAGAACTACAGGGGCCGACGCCTACGAGCAGTACTTC	CASRTTGADAYEQYF
TRBJ2-1	TRBD1	TRBV27	.	TGTGCCAGCACCGGGACAGTTGGTTACAATGAGCAGTTCTTC	CASTGTVGYNEQFF
TRBJ1-1	.	TRBV7-2	.	TGTGCCAGCAGCTTAGGGACGGTCCTTGAAGCTTTCTTT	CASSLGTVLEAFF
TRBJ2-5	.	TRBV2	.	TGTGCCACAAGAGGGAAGACCCAGTACTTC	CATRGKTQYF
TRBJ2-1	.	TRBV30	.	TGTGCCTGGAGTTACCTTGAGAATGAGCAGTTCTTC	CAWSYLENEQFF
TRBJ2-7	.	TRBV7-9	once	TGTGCCAGCACCTGGAGGTTGGGAGTTGAGCAGTACTTC	CASTWRLGVEQYF
TRBJ2-3	.	TRBV2	.	TGTGCCGGCGGCGGTATAGGCACAGATACGCAGTATTTT	CAGGGIGTDTQYF
TRBJ2-3	.	TRBV29-1	once	TGCAGCGTTGAGTTCGTGACCAGTAGAAACAGACCAGATACGCAGTATTTT	CSVEFVTSRNRPDTQYF
TRBJ2-1	.	TRBV19	.	TGTGCCAGTAGTATGGAGGGACTCTCCTACAATGAGCAGTTCTTC	CASSMEGLSYNEQFF
TRBJ1-5	.	TRBV15	.	TGTGCCACCAGCAGAGTCCGGACTTCCAATCAGCCCCAGCATTTT	CATSRVRTSNQPQHF
TRBJ2-7	TRBD1	TRBV29-1	.	TGCAGCGTACTGACAGGGAGCTACGAGCAGTACTTC	CSVLTGSYEQYF
TRBJ2-7	.	TRBV29-1	.	TGCAGCGCTCCGGACCTTGAGCAGTACTTC	CSAPDLEQYF
TRBJ2-7	.	TRBV5-6	.	TGTGCCAGCAGCCCGCACCGGGAACCCTACGAGCAGTACTTC	CASSPHREPYEQYF
TRBJ2-1	.	TRBV12-5	once	TGTGCTAGTGGTTTGGCCGTTGAGCCTGAGCAGTTCTTC	CASGLAVEPEQFF
TRBJ1-1	TRBD1	TRBV9	.	TGTGCCAGCAGCGCCGGACAGGGCACCGGTGAAGCTTTCTTT	CASSAGQGTGEAFF
TRBJ2-7	.	TRBV29-1	.	TGCAGCGTTGTAGGGCTGGGCTCCTACTACGAGCAGTACTTC	CSVVGLGSYYEQYF